These 30 T cell receptor beta chains were all obtained from the same sample, sequenced in a study of Graves' ophthalmopathy and Graves' hyperthyroidism. The TCR beta CDR3 regions underwent amplification from RNA transcripts. First-round RT-PCR used HTBI primers; second-round multiplex PCR followed. TCRdb reprocessed the multiplex PCR reads with MiXCR, giving one entry per CDR3 protein. The sample lists roughly 220,000 distinct CDR3 sequences, 45% occurring once. The sequencing sample was made of peripheral blood. All receptors derive from an adult man with Graves' ophthalmopathy.

The V call is TRBV19, the J call TRBJ1-2, with D possibly matching TRBD1 (5 bases). The V end was cut by 4 bases, the J end by 7 bases, with 22 bases between. CDR3 length equals 16 residues. Germline loops: CDR1 LNHDA, CDR2 SQIVND (reference sequence). The CDR3 DNA sequence: TGTGCCAGTAGTAAAAGATGGGACGCCGCGTTAGGTGGCTACACCTTC. Translated, it gives CASSKRWDAALGGYTF. Combining the CDR3 with reference TRBV19 and TRBJ1-2 gives the whole variable domain DGGITQSPKYLFRKEGQNVTLSCEQNLNHDAMYWYRQDPGQGLRLIYYSQIVNDFQKGDIAEGYSVSREKKESFPLTVTSAQKNPTAFYLCASSKRWDAALGGYTFGSGTRLTVV.

This clonotype was seen only a few times. V gene TRBV4-1 combines with J gene TRBJ1-2, with a tentative D call TRBD1 (5 bases). This CDR3 is built from 13 residues. Germline V gene lookup returns CDR1 MGHRA and CDR2 YSYEKL. Trimming took off 0 bases at V and 4 bases at J, with 6 bases between the two ends. The CDR3 loop is CASSQEGVYGYTF. The CDR3 DNA sequence: TGCGCCAGCAGCCAAGAAGGGGTCTATGGCTACACCTTC.

The V and J genes are TRBV19 and TRBJ1-1; 8 nucleotides match TRBD1. The V gene end was trimmed by 5 bases and the J gene end by 7 bases; junction bases not matched to a gene: 9. The CDR3 consists of 14 residues. Germline V lookup: CDR1 LNHDA, CDR2 SQIVND (reference sequence). The CDR3 protein is CASSPLRDRYEAFF. In nucleotides, the CDR3 is TGTGCCAGTAGTCCTCTGCGGGACAGGTATGAAGCTTTCTTT.

The rearrangement links TRBV7-2 to TRBJ2-3; D not resolved. The CDR3 contains 12 residues. V shed 2 bases and J shed 12 bases, with 12 bases lying between them. Germline V gives CDR1 SGHTA, CDR2 FQGNSA. CDR3 nucleotide sequence: TGTGCCAGCAGCTTAATCCTCGACCGACAGTATTTT. Its translation: CASSLILDRQYF. Variable domain in full (rest from reference TRBV7-2 and TRBJ2-3): GAGVSQSPSNKVTEKGKDVELRCDPISGHTALYWYRQSLGQGLEFLIYFQGNSAPDKSGLPSDRFSAERTGGSVSTLTIQRTQQEDSAVYLCASSLILDRQYFGPGTRLTVL.

V gene TRBV18 combines with J gene TRBJ2-5, with D possibly being TRBD1 or TRBD2 (5 bases each). Trimming cost V 8 bases and J 4 bases, with 14 bases left between them. The CDR3 extends over 13 amino acids. CDR1 and CDR2 from the germline V gene are KGHSH and LQKENI. DNA of the CDR3: TGTGCCAGCCGAAGAGGGGAAGTAGAGACCCAGTACTTC. Residues: CASRRGEVETQYF. Combining the CDR3 with reference TRBV18 and TRBJ2-5 gives the whole variable domain NAGVMQNPRHLVRRRGQEARLRCSPMKGHSHVYWYRQLPEEGLKFMVYLQKENIIDESGMPKERFSAEFPKEGPSILRIQQVVRGDSAAYFCASRRGEVETQYFGPGTRLLVL.

The chain joins TRBV29-1 to TRBJ1-5; D is possibly TRBD1 (5 bases). V lost 7 bases and J lost 3, with 19 bases in between. In germline, CDR1 is SQVTM, CDR2 ANQGSEA. This CDR3 region has 15 residues. The CDR3 spells CSGRYTSGTNQPQHF. Written as DNA, the CDR3 is TGCAGCGGACGTTATACTAGCGGGACCAATCAGCCCCAGCATTTT.

The gene calls are TRBV7-8 and TRBJ1-1; 7 bases line up with TRBD1. CDR1 is SGHVS, CDR2 FQNEAQ, per germline. J lost 2 bases, V lost 5 bases, and 11 bases had no gene match. This CDR3 comprises 16 residues. DNA of the CDR3: TGTGCCAGCAGCCCCCGGGACAGCTCCGTTAACACTGAAGCTTTCTTT. Residues: CASSPRDSSVNTEAFF.

This rearrangement joins TRBV7-2 to TRBJ2-7; 7 bases are shared with TRBD1. Trimming cost V 5 bases and J 7 bases; bases outside gene matches: 11. The CDR3 consists of 14 residues. From germline, CDR1 is SGHTA and CDR2 FQGNSA. DNA for the CDR3: TGTGCCAGCAGCGCGACAGGGTTCTTGGGGGAGCAGTACTTC. Its protein is CASSATGFLGEQYF.

In this sample, this clonotype turned up a few times. This sequence joins TRBV10-3 and TRBJ2-5, with TRBD1 matching 9 bases. The CDR3 runs to 15 residues. V shed 5 bases, J shed 4 bases, and the junction held 8 bases outside the gene matches. CDR1 and CDR2 (germline): ENHRY, SYGVKD. CDR3 residues: CAISRDTGGRETQYF. CDR3 sequence (DNA): TGTGCCATCAGTCGAGATACAGGGGGCCGAGAGACCCAGTACTTC.

V is TRBV15 and J is TRBJ2-7, with D tentatively TRBD1 (6 bases). The V gene lost 0 bases and the J gene lost 3 bases, with 12 bases spanning the gap. Germline V gene lookup returns CDR1 LNHNV and CDR2 YYDKDF (reference sequence). The CDR3 covers 15 residues. The CDR3 DNA follows: TGTGCCACCAGCAGAGATGACAGGTTAAGCTACGAGCAGTACTTC. Amino acid sequence: CATSRDDRLSYEQYF.

The chain carries TRBV9 and TRBJ1-5, with D perhaps TRBD1 (5 bases). Deletions cut 3 bases from V and 1 base from J, with 8 bases between. This CDR3 has 14 residues. CDR1 and CDR2 (germline): SGDLS, YYNGEE. The CDR3 DNA follows: TGTGCCAGCAGCGGGAGGGGAAGCAATCAGCCCCAGCATTTT. Protein sequence: CASSGRGSNQPQHF.

The table lists this clonotype with a few counts. The chain recombines TRBV29-1 with TRBJ1-1, with 7 bases aligning to TRBD1. Germline CDR1 SQVTM, CDR2 ANQGSEA. The CDR3 consists of 16 residues. After removal of 1 base from V and 0 bases from J, the junction contained 8 bases not matched to a gene. The DNA for the CDR3 is TGCAGCGTTGAAGTTTATAGACAGGGTTTGAACACTGAAGCTTTCTTT. Protein sequence: CSVEVYRQGLNTEAFF.

V usage is TRBV11-2 and J usage is TRBJ1-2; 7 nucleotides match TRBD1. Germline CDR1 SGHAT, CDR2 FQNNGV. The length of the CDR3 is 15 residues. With 2 bases clipped from V and 2 bases from J, the junction kept 5 bases outside the gene matches. The CDR3 protein is CASSLYRGGNYGYTF. DNA of the CDR3: TGTGCCAGCAGCTTATACAGGGGAGGGAACTATGGCTACACCTTC.

As DNA, the CDR3 is TGTGCCAGCAGCCCACCGGACATATCCTATGGCTACACCTTC. It specifies CASSPPDISYGYTF. The chain has TRBV25-1 and TRBJ1-2, with a weak D call TRBD1 (5 bases). V shed 6 bases and J shed 4 bases, with 15 bases lying between them. CDR1 and CDR2 from the germline V gene are MGHDK and SYGVNS. The CDR3 extends over 14 amino acids.

This clonotype was detected once. V and J are TRBV7-8 and TRBJ2-2; 7 bases match TRBD2. The length of the CDR3 is 16 residues. The V segment lost 8 bases and the J segment 2 bases; nucleotides outside the gene matches: 11. Per germline, CDR1 SGHVS and CDR2 FQNEAQ. This chain's CDR3 is CASGTGRRGNTGELFF. CDR3 in DNA: TGTGCCAGCGGGACCGGGAGGCGGGGAAACACCGGGGAGCTGTTTTTT.

This clonotype was seen only a few times. The V call is TRBV29-1, the J call TRBJ2-7; 9 bases match TRBD1. Trimming took 0 bases from V and 4 from J; bases not matched to a gene: 1. CDR3 length: 13 amino acids. Per the germline V gene, CDR1 is SQVTM and CDR2 is ANQGSEA. The CDR3 protein is CSVEEQGAYEQYF. DNA of the CDR3: TGCAGCGTTGAAGAACAGGGGGCATACGAGCAGTACTTC.

In this sample, this clonotype turned up a few times. The chain combines TRBV6-5 with TRBJ1-1; a possible D gene is TRBD1 (5 bases). Trimming shortened V by 0 bases and J by 11 bases, and 10 bases separated the two germline ends. The CDR3 has 12 amino acids. CDR1 and CDR2 (germline): MNHEY, SVGAGI. The CDR3 here is CASSYSTEPAFF. The CDR3 DNA reads as TGTGCCAGCAGTTACTCGACAGAACCGGCTTTCTTT.

The rearrangement joins TRBV2 to TRBJ1-2; D gene ambiguous. The CDR3 has 14 residues. The germline V and J ends were trimmed by 8 bases and 3 bases, with 16 bases remaining between them. Germline CDR1 reads SNHLY; CDR2 reads FYNNEI. CDR3 amino acids: CASPGQARYYGYTF. The CDR3 DNA sequence: TGTGCCAGCCCCGGGCAGGCTCGATACTATGGCTACACCTTC.

This sequence joins TRBV7-9 and TRBJ2-6; D is perhaps TRBD2 (6 bases). This CDR3 is 16 amino acids long. V lost 3 bases and J lost 3, with 12 bases in between. Germline V lookup: CDR1 SEHNR, CDR2 FQNEAQ (reference sequence). Here the CDR3 reads CASSFGGTLGANVLTF. CDR3 DNA sequence: TGTGCCAGCAGCTTTGGAGGGACCCTTGGGGCCAACGTCCTGACTTTC.

This chain uses TRBV25-1 with TRBJ2-7; perhaps TRBD1 as D (6 bases). This CDR3 is built from 12 residues. Germline V lookup: CDR1 MGHDK, CDR2 SYGVNS. The V and J ends lost 6 bases and 4 bases respectively, with 10 bases between them. In DNA form, the CDR3 reads TGTGCCAGCAGCGAAACAGGGTACGAGCAGTACTTC. Encoded protein: CASSETGYEQYF.

This clonotype was detected a few times. CDR3 bases: TGTGCCAGCAGTTTTAGTCAGGGACGTAATCAGCCCCAGCATTTT. Translation gives CASSFSQGRNQPQHF. This sequence joins TRBV12-3 or TRBV12-4 and TRBJ1-5; weak D call: TRBD1 (5 bases). Trimming removed 3 bases at V and 4 bases at J, with 13 bases between. The CDR3 covers 15 residues.

The sample holds a few counts of this clonotype. This sequence joins TRBV20-1 and TRBJ2-7; TRBD1 aligns across 8 bases. CDR1 is DFQATT and CDR2 is SNEGSKA in the germline V gene (reference sequence). The J segment lost 6 bases and the V segment lost 6 bases, leaving 4 bases of the junction unmatched. This CDR3 spans 11 amino acids. The CDR3 bases are TGCAGTGCAAGGACAGGGTTCGAGCAGTACTTC. This encodes CSARTGFEQYF.

This clonotype was seen a few times. The chain has TRBV9 and TRBJ2-7, with D uncertain. The CDR3 has 13 amino acids. The germline gives CDR1 SGDLS, CDR2 YYNGEE. Trimming removed 1 base from V and 2 bases from J, with 7 bases in between. In DNA form, the CDR3 reads TGTGCCAGCAGCGTAAACGCGGCCTACGAGCAGTACTTC. Its protein is CASSVNAAYEQYF.

The rearrangement uses TRBV20-1 and TRBJ2-7; 14 nucleotides align to TRBD2. V lost 5 bases to trimming and J lost 4 bases; unmatched junction nucleotides: 7. The CDR3 is 15 residues long. The V gene's germline CDR1 is DFQATT and CDR2 SNEGSKA (reference sequence). The CDR3 nucleotides are TGCAGTGCTGTAAGACTAGCGGGAGGGCCTTACGAGCAGTACTTC. Translated: CSAVRLAGGPYEQYF.

The table lists this clonotype with many counts. V gene TRBV28 combines with J gene TRBJ2-7, with D perhaps TRBD1 (6 bases). The CDR3 totals 13 residues. Germline V gives CDR1 MDHEN, CDR2 SYDVKM. V lost 6 bases and J lost 5, with 14 bases in between. This CDR3 reads CASSRPPGDEQYF. The CDR3 coding sequence is TGTGCCAGCAGCCGACCCCCAGGGGACGAGCAGTACTTC.

The rearrangement links TRBV3-1 to TRBJ2-7; D is uncertain. Germline loops: CDR1 LGHDT, CDR2 YNNKEL (reference sequence). The CDR3 totals 13 residues. The germline V and J ends were trimmed by 5 bases and 2 bases, with 10 bases remaining between them. Here the CDR3 DNA reads TGTGCCAGCAGCTTGTCCCCCACCTACGAGCAGTACTTC. As protein: CASSLSPTYEQYF.

The chain carries TRBV7-2 and TRBJ1-1; 8 nucleotides agree with TRBD1. Germline V CDR1 and CDR2: SGHTA, FQGNSA. The CDR3 extends over 13 amino acids. V trimming: 5 bases; J trimming: 4 bases; junction bases outside the gene matches: 3. CDR3 protein: CASSADRGTEAFF. The CDR3 nucleotides are TGTGCCAGCAGCGCAGACAGGGGCACTGAAGCTTTCTTT.

V and J are TRBV24-1 and TRBJ1-1; D is uncertain. The V gene's germline CDR1 is KGHDR and CDR2 SFDVKD. The V and J ends lost 0 bases and 7 bases respectively, with 14 bases between them. The CDR3 consists of 15 residues. DNA of the CDR3: TGTGCCACCAGTGATTTGAGCGGGAAATACAATGAAGCTTTCTTT. It yields the protein CATSDLSGKYNEAFF.

In this sample, this clonotype turned up many times. V usage is TRBV7-9 and J usage is TRBJ2-6, with D perhaps TRBD2 (5 bases). Germline V CDR1 and CDR2: SEHNR, FQNEAQ (reference sequence). Trimming cost V 2 bases and J 0 bases, with 8 bases left between them. The CDR3 runs to 16 residues. The CDR3 nucleotides read TGTGCCAGCAGCTTAACCCGGGACTCTGGGGCCAACGTCCTGACTTTC. Translation: CASSLTRDSGANVLTF.

The table lists this clonotype with a few counts. This sequence joins TRBV9 and TRBJ1-2; 8 bases line up with TRBD1. Trimming took 3 bases from V and 6 from J; bases not matched to a gene: 4. There are 13 residues in the CDR3. Germline V gives CDR1 SGDLS, CDR2 YYNGEE. CDR3: CASSGGQDHGYTF. In DNA, the CDR3 is TGTGCCAGCAGCGGGGGACAGGATCATGGCTACACCTTC.